This TCR beta chain was recorded in a study of CD8+CD57+ T cells in acquired aplastic anemia. Genomic DNA, the template, was used for profiling of the TCR beta VDJ and CDR3. Each CDR3 protein is one row after TCRdb ran MiXCR on the reads. The sample records 250,000 to 300,000 distinct CDR3 sequences, roughly 50% being singletons. Sequenced sample: sorted CD4+, CD8+, or CD8+CD57+ T cells (not recorded which) from PBMCs. This sequence originates from a human donor with severe aplastic anemia or a healthy control (not recorded which).

CDR3 DNA sequence: TGTGCCAGCAGCCCCGGGGGGAGCTGGGGCGCAGATACGCAGTATTTT. This gives the protein CASSPGGSWGADTQYF. This chain joins TRBV7-9 and TRBJ2-3, with TRBD2 identical over 7 bases. Germline CDR1 is SEHNR and CDR2 is FQNEAQ (reference sequence). V was clipped by 5 bases and J by 4 bases; unmatched bases: 12. The CDR3 contains 16 residues.